These 13 T cell receptor beta chains came from one sample sequenced in a study of regulatory T cells in long-lasting Graves disease. The time point denotes: newly diagnosed GD, antithyroid drugs for less than 3 months. RNA isolated from PBMCs was used to make the TCR library. CDR3 regions were amplified by Arm-PCR using iRepertoire HTBI primers to build TCR beta libraries. TCRdb reprocessed the multiplex PCR reads with MiXCR, giving one entry per CDR3 protein. The table shows over 350,000 distinct CDR3 sequences, with 14% occurring only once. Another study also made use of these data, one on T cells in Graves' hyperthyroidism and ophthalmopathy.

The specimen comprised peripheral blood mononuclear cells (PBMCs), sampled at new diagnosis, from a patient treated with antithyroid drugs. The receptor set was obtained from a woman aged 45-60 years with Graves disease.

This clonotype occurred many times. The J gene is TRBJ2-1, the V gene TRBV5-1, with TRBD2 identical over 15 bases. The ends lost 4 bases at V and 7 bases at J; junction bases unmatched: 6. This CDR3 is built from 16 residues. CDR1 is SGHRS, CDR2 YFSETQ, per germline. The CDR3 region has the DNA TGCGCCAGCAGCGGGGGACTAGCGGGAGGATTTAATGAGCAGTTCTTC. Translated: CASSGGLAGGFNEQFF.

J is TRBJ2-1 and V is TRBV5-1; 7 bases agree with TRBD1. CDR1 and CDR2 (germline): SGHRS, YFSETQ. The length of the CDR3 is 15 residues. Trimming cost V 7 bases and J 4 bases; bases outside gene matches: 11. CDR3 amino acids: CASQKQGQPYNEQFF. The CDR3 DNA sequence: TGCGCCAGCCAGAAACAGGGGCAGCCTTACAATGAGCAGTTCTTC.

V and J are TRBV19 and TRBJ2-2; D may match TRBD1 or TRBD2 (5 bases each). The CDR3 runs to 14 residues. The V gene lost 5 bases and the J gene lost 6 bases, with 13 bases spanning the gap. The germline V gene has CDR1 LNHDA and CDR2 SQIVND (reference sequence). The CDR3 loop is CASSPGPGPGELFF. CDR3 DNA: TGTGCCAGTAGTCCGGGACCCGGCCCCGGGGAGCTGTTTTTT.

Many counts were recorded for this clonotype. The chain carries TRBV12-3 or TRBV12-4 and TRBJ2-1, with 9 bases lining up with TRBD2. This CDR3 is built from 19 residues. The junction had 10 bases not matched to a gene; V was cut back by 1 base and J by 0 bases. As DNA, the CDR3 is TGTGCCAGCAGTTTAGGATATAGGCTAGCGGGACTCTCCTACAATGAGCAGTTCTTC. Protein product: CASSLGYRLAGLSYNEQFF.

J is TRBJ2-1 and V is TRBV24-1; TRBD1 matches at 9 bases. The CDR3 contains 19 residues. CDR1 is KGHDR and CDR2 is SFDVKD in the germline V gene. With V trimmed by 1 base and J by 0 bases, 9 bases remained unmatched. The CDR3 nucleotides are TGTGCCACCAGTGATTTCGGGACAGGGTCGGGGAGCTCCTACAATGAGCAGTTCTTC. Amino acid sequence: CATSDFGTGSGSSYNEQFF.

This clonotype occurred a few times. The chain uses TRBV14 and TRBJ1-1; possibly TRBD1 for D (6 bases). V was cut by 6 bases and J by 7 bases, with 21 bases left in between. The CDR3 length is 15 residues. Germline CDR1 and CDR2: SGHDN and FVKESK. CDR3 DNA sequence: TGTGCCAGCAGTCCCTCCACAGGGCTGGTGGATGAAGCTTTCTTT. Translation: CASSPSTGLVDEAFF.

V is TRBV28 and J is TRBJ1-6, with D possibly being TRBD1 (6 bases). CDR1 and CDR2 from the germline V gene are MDHEN and SYDVKM. The CDR3 is made up of 15 amino acids. Trimming took 6 bases from V and 9 from J, leaving 18 bases between them. The CDR3 here is CASRSGSRGSSPLHF. For the CDR3, the DNA is TGTGCCAGCAGGTCCGGCTCCAGGGGAAGTTCACCCCTCCACTTT.

A remark on this clonotype: A much larger clone differs from this one at a single base, so this may be a read error. The conserved closing phenylalanine or tryptophan is absent in this CDR3, likely reflecting a read error. In DNA form, the CDR3 reads TGCGCCAGCCACACAACCAGACAGGGGAGGCGCGAGCAGTACCTC. This gives the protein CASHTTRQGRREQYL. The rearrangement links TRBV5-1 to TRBJ2-7, with 8 bases aligning to TRBD1. Per the germline V gene, CDR1 is SGHRS and CDR2 is YFSETQ. The CDR3 is 15 residues long. With V trimmed by 7 bases and J by 6 bases, 15 bases remained unmatched.

This clonotype has a handful of counts. The J gene is TRBJ2-2, the V gene TRBV7-9, with D perhaps TRBD2 (5 bases). The germline V gene encodes CDR1 SEHNR and CDR2 FQNEAQ (reference sequence). The CDR3 covers 13 residues. Trimming took 1 base from V and 7 from J, leaving 7 bases between them. CDR3 region: CASSLVAHGELFF. CDR3 nucleotides: TGTGCCAGCAGCTTAGTAGCGCACGGGGAGCTGTTTTTT.

There are a few counts of this clonotype. The chain carries TRBV7-9 and TRBJ2-1, with 14 bases matching TRBD2. The germline V gene encodes CDR1 SEHNR and CDR2 FQNEAQ (reference sequence). The V and J ends lost 10 bases and 5 bases, in that order; junction bases with no gene match: 4. The CDR3 length is 14 residues. The CDR3 nucleotides read TGTGCCACTCGACTAGCGGGAGGGGACAATGAGCAGTTCTTC. It codes for CATRLAGGDNEQFF.

This clonotype was seen many times. J is TRBJ1-4 and V is TRBV20-1; D call uncertain. The V gene lost 0 bases and the J gene lost 5 bases, with 4 bases spanning the gap. Germline CDR1 and CDR2: DFQATT and SNEGSKA (reference sequence). This CDR3 has 12 amino acids. CDR3 region: CSARDSNEKLFF. In nucleotides, the CDR3 is TGCAGTGCTAGAGACAGCAATGAAAAACTGTTTTTT.

In its sample, this clonotype was seen many times. The chain employs TRBV20-1 and TRBJ1-6; TRBD1 might be the D (5 bases). Germline V gene lookup returns CDR1 DFQATT and CDR2 SNEGSKA (reference sequence). V shed 2 bases and J shed 10 bases, with 15 bases lying between them. CDR3 size: 14 residues. The CDR3 DNA sequence: TGCAGTGCTAGAAACAGGCAGGGTACGTCACCCCTCCACTTT. Protein product: CSARNRQGTSPLHF.

About this clonotype itself: The germline gene is not matched at one end of the junction; a read error may be the cause. This sequence joins TRBV18 and TRBJ2-3, with no clear D. The germline V gene has CDR1 KGHSH and CDR2 LQKENI. The CDR3 spans 14 residues. CDR3 in DNA: TGTGCCAGCTCACCAGTGGGAAGCACAGATGCGCAGTATTTT. Encoded protein: CASSPVGSTDAQYF. The entire variable domain, with the rest obtained from reference TRBV18 and TRBJ2-3, is as follows: NAGVMQNPRHLVRRRGQEARLRCSPMKGHSHVYWYRQLPEEGLKFMVYLQKENIIDESGMPKERFSAEFPKEGPSILRIQQVVRGDSAAYFCASSPVGSTDAQYFGPGTRLTVL.